The next 18 T cell receptor beta chains were all read from a single sample in a study of blood T cell repertoires in COVID-19. The table came from immunoSEQ multiplex PCR; TCRdb's copy has only in-frame clones and leaves some out. The table has approximately 210,000 clones, 85% to 90% seen once. The material sequenced was PBMCs or T cells enriched from blood (not recorded which). These receptors originate from a woman aged 45-59 years with acute COVID-19.

The chain has TRBV18 and TRBJ2-5; 7 nucleotides agree with TRBD1. Germline trimming cut 1 base from V and 1 base from J; bases unmatched to any gene: 3. This CDR3 has 15 amino acids. Germline loops: CDR1 KGHSH, CDR2 LQKENI. CDR3: CASSPLRDSQETQYF. CDR3 DNA: TGTGCCAGCTCACCACTGAGGGACAGCCAAGAGACCCAGTACTTC.

For this clone: Germline is not matched at one junction end, which may reflect a read error. The V and J genes are TRBV7-3 and TRBJ1-2, with no clear D. This CDR3 has 13 amino acids. The germline V gene has CDR1 SGHTA and CDR2 FQGTGA. The CDR3 is CASSLTSDYGYTF. CDR3 nucleotide sequence: TGTGCCAGCAGCCTAACATCGGACTATGGCTACACCTTC.

The V and J genes are TRBV6-4 and TRBJ1-2; 7 bases map to TRBD1. V was pared by 10 bases and J by 1 base, with 18 bases of the junction left unmatched. Germline V gives CDR1 MRHNA, CDR2 SNTAGT. The CDR3 loop spans 17 amino acids. The CDR3 DNA reads as TGTGCCACCCGCCCCCTTGGGACAGCTATCGTTAACTATGGCTACACCTTC. Residues: CATRPLGTAIVNYGYTF.

This clone was seen only once. Other DNA sequences within the sample encode an identical CDR3. CDR3 sequence: CASSFRGGNQPQHF. Written as DNA, the CDR3 is TGTGCCAGCAGTTTCAGGGGTGGGAATCAGCCCCAGCATTTT. The chain has TRBV28 and TRBJ1-5, with D possibly being TRBD1 (6 bases). There are 14 residues in the CDR3. The V and J ends lost 3 bases and 4 bases respectively, with 10 bases between them. The germline gives CDR1 MDHEN, CDR2 SYDVKM.

Here the CDR3 DNA reads TGTGCCACCAGTGATTTGGGGGGACTAGCGGGAGCTGATACGCAGTATTTT. It specifies CATSDLGGLAGADTQYF. The chain employs TRBV24-1 and TRBJ2-3; TRBD2 agrees at 14 bases. Germline V lookup: CDR1 KGHDR, CDR2 SFDVKD. V lost 0 bases to trimming and J lost 6 bases; unmatched junction nucleotides: 4. This CDR3 is 17 amino acids long.

This chain links TRBV19 with TRBJ2-3; 11 nucleotides agree with TRBD2. Germline CDR1 and CDR2: LNHDA and SQIVND (reference sequence). This CDR3 is built from 15 residues. Trimming cost V 6 bases and J 4 bases; bases outside gene matches: 6. CDR3: CASSPLAGEADTQYF. In DNA, the CDR3 is TGTGCCAGTAGCCCACTAGCGGGAGAGGCAGATACGCAGTATTTT.

This clone was picked up a small number of times. V gene TRBV11-2 combines with J gene TRBJ1-4; tentative D call: TRBD1 (6 bases). The CDR3 is 13 residues long. V gave up 5 bases and J gave up 4 bases, with 8 bases separating them. The germline V gene encodes CDR1 SGHAT and CDR2 FQNNGV. CDR3 sequence reads: CASSRDNNEKLFF. For the CDR3, the DNA is TGTGCCAGCAGCCGGGACAATAATGAAAAACTGTTTTTT. Full variable domain (remainder filled in from reference TRBV11-2 and TRBJ1-4): EAGVAQSPRYKIIEKRQSVAFWCNPISGHATLYWYQQILGQGPKLLIQFQNNGVVDDSQLPKDRFSAERLKGVDSTLKIQPAKLEDSAVYLCASSRDNNEKLFFGSGTQLSVL.

The chain carries TRBV5-1 and TRBJ1-2; D remains ambiguous. The CDR3 has 14 residues. With 0 bases removed from V and 3 bases from J, the gap between germline ends came to 9 bases. Germline CDR1 SGHRS, CDR2 YFSETQ. In DNA form, the CDR3 reads TGCGCCAGCAGCTTGGCCGCGGGTGACTATGGCTACACCTTC. Residues: CASSLAAGDYGYTF.

The chain joins TRBV28 to TRBJ2-2, with 7 nucleotides matching TRBD1. This CDR3 region has 18 residues. Unmatched junction bases numbered 18, after V lost 11 bases and J lost 0 bases. Germline CDR1 and CDR2: MDHEN and SYDVKM. DNA for the CDR3: TGTGCCTCAGTCCGACAGGGATACGGACTTTCGAACACCGGGGAGCTGTTTTTT. Amino acids: CASVRQGYGLSNTGELFF.

This rearrangement joins TRBV15 to TRBJ1-1, with TRBD1 as a possible D gene (6 bases). The CDR3 is 13 amino acids. Germline CDR1 LNHNV, CDR2 YYDKDF (reference sequence). Trimming pared 0 bases from V and 11 bases from J, leaving 13 bases between. The CDR3 loop is CATSRDRGLWAFF. The CDR3 bases are TGTGCCACCAGCAGAGACAGGGGCTTATGGGCTTTCTTT.

This chain uses TRBV27 with TRBJ2-7; TRBD1 is a possible D gene (6 bases). Germline V CDR1 and CDR2: MNHEY, SMNVEV (reference sequence). V shed 3 bases and J shed 4 bases, with 16 bases lying between them. The CDR3 has 15 residues. Here the CDR3 reads CASSLRFTGFYEQYF. The CDR3 nucleotides are TGTGCCAGCAGTTTGCGGTTCACAGGGTTTTACGAGCAGTACTTC.

The genes are TRBV15 and TRBJ2-1; TRBD1 agrees at 10 bases. CDR1 LNHNV and CDR2 YYDKDF come from the germline V gene (reference sequence). J gave up 10 bases and V 1 base, and 7 bases lay outside the gene matches. This CDR3 has 15 amino acids. The CDR3 DNA reads TGTGCCACCAGCAGAGTACTGGGGACAGGGGACGAGCAGTTCTTC. It encodes CATSRVLGTGDEQFF.

The V gene is TRBV7-2, the J gene TRBJ2-5, with D hard to call. CDR3 size: 13 residues. Germline V gene data show CDR1 as SGHTA and CDR2 as FQGNSA. Deletions cut 5 bases from V and 2 bases from J, with 9 bases between. CDR3 coding DNA: TGTGCCAGCAGCCTAATGATACAAGAGACCCAGTACTTC. Its translation is CASSLMIQETQYF.

The chain recombines TRBV18 with TRBJ1-4, with D tentatively TRBD1 (5 bases). CDR3 length: 17 amino acids. The V end lost 7 bases, the J end lost 6 bases, and 24 bases lay between the germline ends. Germline loops: CDR1 KGHSH, CDR2 LQKENI. The CDR3 loop is CASLRSGTPVVDEKLFF. The CDR3 DNA reads TGTGCCAGCTTACGCTCGGGGACTCCAGTCGTCGATGAAAAACTGTTTTTT.

This sequence joins TRBV11-2 and TRBJ2-5, with TRBD1 matching 9 bases. V was pared by 6 bases and J by 1 base, with 9 bases of the junction left unmatched. Germline V gene data show CDR1 as SGHAT and CDR2 as FQNNGV. The CDR3 runs to 16 residues. CDR3 sequence reads: CASRFTGGPPQETQYF. The CDR3 DNA reads as TGTGCCAGCAGATTTACAGGGGGCCCACCCCAAGAGACCCAGTACTTC.

The V and J genes are TRBV5-1 and TRBJ1-2; no reliable D call. The CDR3 loop spans 14 amino acids. Per germline, CDR1 SGHRS and CDR2 YFSETQ. V was clipped by 5 bases and J by 2 bases, with 13 bases between them. For the CDR3, the DNA is TGCGCCAGCAGGACGGGGAAGGACAACTATGGCTACACCTTC. Translating gives CASRTGKDNYGYTF. The entire variable domain, with the rest obtained from reference TRBV5-1 and TRBJ1-2, is as follows: KAGVTQTPRYLIKTRGQQVTLSCSPISGHRSVSWYQQTPGQGLQFLFEYFSETQRNKGNFPGRFSGRQFSNSRSEMNVSTLELGDSALYLCASRTGKDNYGYTFGSGTRLTVV.

The rearrangement uses TRBV28 and TRBJ2-1, with 11 bases matching TRBD2. This CDR3 comprises 18 residues. Looked up from germline, CDR1 is MDHEN and CDR2 is SYDVKM. V was clipped by 6 bases and J by 7 bases; unmatched bases: 17. The CDR3 nucleotides are TGTGCCAGCAGGCCCTATCTCCAGAGGACTAGCGGGCGGAATGAGCAGTTCTTC. It specifies CASRPYLQRTSGRNEQFF. The full variable domain, with the rest looked up from reference TRBV28 and TRBJ2-1, is DVKVTQSSRYLVKRTGEKVFLECVQDMDHENMFWYRQDPGLGLRLIYFSYDVKMKEKGDIPEGYSVSREKKERFSLILESASTNQTSMYLCASRPYLQRTSGRNEQFFGPGTRLTVL.

The rearrangement uses TRBV14 and TRBJ1-1; D unclear. Deletions cut 1 base from V and 1 base from J, with 7 bases between. The CDR3 is 14 amino acids. In germline, CDR1 is SGHDN, CDR2 FVKESK. The CDR3 DNA reads as TGTGCCAGCAGCCAAGTGGCAGGGAACACTGAAGCTTTCTTT. Its translation is CASSQVAGNTEAFF.